This T cell receptor (beta chain) emerged from a study of blood T cells in healthy people across ages. The overall study: In model experiments, template switching was able to capture about one barcoded beta molecule for every two T cells that were present.

Study-level findings and limits: Correlation between TCR beta diversity and naive T cell percentage was strong.

A second PCR of 7 to 11 cycles used a sample-barcoded 5' primer and a J-beta primer mix. MiXCR, applied by TCRdb to the 5' RACE reads, yields one record per CDR3 protein. The table has roughly 1.9 million distinct CDR3 sequences, 30% to 40% seen once. As to this clonotype: Antigen unknown.

This TCR was recovered from a human donor in good health. The sample consisted of blood.

Here the CDR3 DNA reads TGTGCCAGCAGCTTCGGCTACAGGGGGCTGATCTCTGGGGCCAACGTCCTGACTTTC. Encoded protein: CASSFGYRGLISGANVLTF. The V gene is TRBV11-3, the J gene TRBJ2-6; 9 bases are shared with TRBD1. The CDR3 covers 19 residues. V lost 3 bases, J lost 0 bases, and 9 bases stayed unmatched. Germline V CDR1 and CDR2: SGHNT, YENEEA.